This TCR beta chain appears in the sequencing data of a study of T-cell reconstitution after alpha-beta-depleted transplantation in children. Concerning this clonotype itself: Its matching antigen is unknown.

Notes on the study in general: Where some patients showed high TCRbeta diversity at day 60, it came from recipient T cells and thymic progenitors that had survived. About two months after transplant, alpha-beta T cells reportedly came from several hundred expanded graft clones. A year had passed since transplant, and T-cell counts and diversity by then came mostly from newly produced T cells.

Construction of the TCRbeta library involved unique molecular identifiers. TCRdb re-derived calls from the PCR reads in MiXCR, one entry per CDR3 protein. The table has about 830,000 distinct CDR3 sequences, 16% seen once. From germline, CDR1 is SGHTA and CDR2 FQGTGA. The V segment lost 2 bases and the J segment 9 bases; nucleotides outside the gene matches: 5. This CDR3 spans 14 amino acids. This TCR was sampled from a male patient aged 5 to 17 who had a stem cell transplant for acute lymphoblastic leukemia, so the T cells may come from the graft donor. The V gene is TRBV7-3, the J gene TRBJ2-2; 8 positions match TRBD1. Sequenced here: PBMCs, mostly from graft donor cells, sampled 360 days after TCRalphabeta/CD19-depleted stem cell transplant. The CDR3 loop reads CASSLGDRGRELFF. The DNA of the CDR3 is TGTGCCAGCAGCTTAGGTGACAGGGGCCGGGAGCTGTTTTTT.